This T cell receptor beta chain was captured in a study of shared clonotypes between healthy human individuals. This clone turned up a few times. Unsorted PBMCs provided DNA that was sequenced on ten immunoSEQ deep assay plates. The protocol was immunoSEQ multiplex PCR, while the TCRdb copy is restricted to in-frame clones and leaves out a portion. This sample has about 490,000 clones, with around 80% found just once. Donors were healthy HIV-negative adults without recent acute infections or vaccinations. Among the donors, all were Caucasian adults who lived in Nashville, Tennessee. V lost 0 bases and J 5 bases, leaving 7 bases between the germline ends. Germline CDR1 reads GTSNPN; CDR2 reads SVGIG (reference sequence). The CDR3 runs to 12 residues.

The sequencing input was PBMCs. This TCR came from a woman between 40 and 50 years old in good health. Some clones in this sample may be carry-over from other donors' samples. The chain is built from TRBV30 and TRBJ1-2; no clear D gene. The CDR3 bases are TGTGCCTGGAGTGTCGGAGAGTATGGCTACACCTTC. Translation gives CAWSVGEYGYTF.